One T cell receptor beta chain is described in this entry. Its antigen is still unknown. Primers: 60 Vbeta forward and 13 Jbeta reverse. Profiled with immunoSEQ multiplex PCR; TCRdb holds only in-frame clones, not every one. Altogether approximately 120,000 clones are present, about 80% being singletons, with the ten largest covering around 8.9%. This sample is drawn from a study of cytomegalovirus exposure and HLA in healthy donors. Germline CDR1 SGHRS, CDR2 YFSETQ. The CDR3 sequence is 15 residues long. With V trimmed by 5 bases and J by 2 bases, 8 bases remained unmatched. Study-level results: In an earlier analysis, in some 500 donors, most V segments appeared productive either ~87% or ~30% of the time. Under in vitro conditions, a few CMV-associated chains were confirmed as specific for CMV antigens.

All donors participated as healthy donors of bone marrow. Sequenced sample: PBMCs. This chain connects TRBV5-1 to TRBJ1-2; TRBD1 matches at 8 bases. The clonotype was recovered from a man aged 25 to 45 in good health and CMV-seropositive. CDR3 residues: CASRVPGQANYGYTF. CDR3 DNA: TGCGCCAGCAGAGTCCCGGGACAGGCAAACTATGGCTACACCTTC.